This TCR beta chain originates from a study of OX40 agonist ivuxolimab in advanced cancers. On the study more broadly: People in dose escalation had one of these cancers: hepatocellular carcinoma, melanoma, renal cell or head and neck cancer. Study-wide points: Still undetermined is the antigen specificity of the expanded peripheral T cells. Nonresponders, in some cases, also had low normalized T-cell clonal expansion.

With regard to this clone: Its specificity is not known.

V was pared by 3 bases and J by 7 bases, with 12 bases of the junction left unmatched. CDR1 and CDR2 (germline): SGHNT, YYREEE (reference sequence). The CDR3 has 16 residues. Sequencing used immunoSEQ multiplex PCR; TCRdb keeps in-frame clones, though not all of them. The sample shows fewer than 20,000 clones, 75% to 80% of them seen only once. This TCR came from an adult with an advanced solid tumor such as melanoma, head and neck, liver or kidney cancer. The chain couples TRBV5-4 to TRBJ2-2, with TRBD1 matching 7 bases. Sequencing was performed on CD4+ or CD8+ T cells sorted from blood, taken in a trial of the OX40 agonist ivuxolimab. CDR3 region: CASSWGATGMGGELFF. As DNA, the CDR3 is TGTGCCAGCAGCTGGGGAGCGACAGGGATGGGCGGGGAGCTGTTTTTT.